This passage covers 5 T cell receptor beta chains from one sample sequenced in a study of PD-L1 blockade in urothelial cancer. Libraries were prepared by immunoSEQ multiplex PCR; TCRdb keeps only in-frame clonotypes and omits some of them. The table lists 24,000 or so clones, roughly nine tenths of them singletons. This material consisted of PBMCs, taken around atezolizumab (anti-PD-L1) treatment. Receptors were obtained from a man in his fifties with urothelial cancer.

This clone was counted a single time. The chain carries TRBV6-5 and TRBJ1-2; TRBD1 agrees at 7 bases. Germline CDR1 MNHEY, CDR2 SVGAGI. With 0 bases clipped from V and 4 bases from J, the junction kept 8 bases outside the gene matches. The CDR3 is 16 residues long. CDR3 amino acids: CASSYSHNGQVYGYTF. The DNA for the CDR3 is TGTGCCAGCAGTTACTCCCATAACGGACAGGTCTATGGCTACACCTTC.

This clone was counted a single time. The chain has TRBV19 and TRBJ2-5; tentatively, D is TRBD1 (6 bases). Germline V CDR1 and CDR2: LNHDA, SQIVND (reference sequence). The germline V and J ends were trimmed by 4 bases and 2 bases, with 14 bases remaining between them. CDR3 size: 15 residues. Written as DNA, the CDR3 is TGTGCCAGTAGTACCGTTTCAGGGGTACAAGAGACCCAGTACTTC. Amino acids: CASSTVSGVQETQYF.

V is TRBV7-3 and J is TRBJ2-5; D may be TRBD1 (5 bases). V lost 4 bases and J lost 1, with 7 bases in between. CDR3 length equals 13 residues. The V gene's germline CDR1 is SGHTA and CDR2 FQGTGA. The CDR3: CASSWTPQETQYF. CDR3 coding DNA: TGTGCCAGCAGCTGGACACCCCAAGAGACCCAGTACTTC.

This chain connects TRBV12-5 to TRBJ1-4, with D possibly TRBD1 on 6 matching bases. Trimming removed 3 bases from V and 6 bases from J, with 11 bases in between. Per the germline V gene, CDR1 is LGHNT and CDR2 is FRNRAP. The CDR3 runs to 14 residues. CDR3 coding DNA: TGTGCTAGTGGTTTAACAGGGCTGTATGAAAAACTGTTTTTT. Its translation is CASGLTGLYEKLFF.

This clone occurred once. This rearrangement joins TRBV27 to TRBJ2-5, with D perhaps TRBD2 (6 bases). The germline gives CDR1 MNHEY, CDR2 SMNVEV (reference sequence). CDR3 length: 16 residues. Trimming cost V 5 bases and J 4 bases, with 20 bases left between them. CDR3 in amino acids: CASSPGLSPERETQYF. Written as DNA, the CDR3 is TGTGCCAGCAGTCCCGGACTATCCCCAGAGCGAGAGACCCAGTACTTC.